These 31 T cell receptor beta chains share one sample of origin, sequenced in a study of human T cells and chemical hapten exposure listed by TCRdb under 2021. The library was built by means of RACE. Reads for this sample came from a NextSeq 500. TCRdb redid the processing of the public reads, applying fastp at Q25 and MiXCR, and retained in-frame beta chains. One record per CDR3 amino acid sequence lists the most common genes and DNA. This sample holds approximately 90,000 distinct CDR3 sequences; approximately 9.7% were observed only once. The ten largest clones represent roughly 3.1% of the sample. According to the study, the label for this sample's time point signals: healthy volunteer bleed at 2 weeks. Total RNA was isolated from unfractionated whole blood collected in Tempus Blood RNA tubes. Sequencing was performed on whole blood. The receptors were gathered from a female donor in good health. Some clones in this sample may be carry-over from other donors' samples.

This clonotype came up a few times. The rearrangement links TRBV5-5 to TRBJ2-7, with no clear D. CDR3 length: 13 residues. The germline V gene has CDR1 SGHKS and CDR2 YYEKEE (reference sequence). V lost 6 bases, J lost 6 bases, and 16 bases lay in between. CDR3 region: CASTPLTLGEQYF. For the CDR3, the DNA is TGTGCCAGCACCCCGTTGACCCTCGGCGAGCAGTACTTC.

This clonotype showed up just a few times. This sequence joins TRBV28 and TRBJ2-1, with 8 bases identical to TRBD1. Germline V gene lookup returns CDR1 MDHEN and CDR2 SYDVKM. After removal of 3 bases from V and 7 bases from J, the junction contained 5 bases not matched to a gene. The CDR3 contains 14 residues. The CDR3, as DNA: TGTGCCAGCAGTTTGACAGGGGCAAGGAATGAGCAGTTCTTC. Encoded protein: CASSLTGARNEQFF.

This clonotype was detected a few times. This chain links TRBV29-1 with TRBJ2-3, with D hard to call. Germline V lookup: CDR1 SQVTM, CDR2 ANQGSEA. V lost 4 bases and J 2 bases, leaving 10 bases between the germline ends. The CDR3 has 13 amino acids. CDR3 loop: CSVVLEITDTQYF. The DNA for the CDR3 is TGCAGCGTTGTTTTGGAAATCACAGATACGCAGTATTTT.

This clonotype has a handful of counts. The chain has TRBV6-2 or TRBV6-3 and TRBJ1-1, with D tentatively TRBD1 (5 bases). The V and J ends lost 2 bases and 3 bases respectively, with 10 bases between them. CDR3 length equals 14 residues. Germline values: CDR1 MNHEY, CDR2 SVGEGT. This CDR3 reads CASSYGGLDTEAFF. As DNA, the CDR3 is TGTGCCAGCAGTTACGGGGGTTTGGACACTGAAGCTTTCTTT.

The chain's CDR3 is CASGLAGEATQYF. The CDR3 DNA follows: TGTGCCAGCGGACTAGCGGGGGAGGCTACGCAGTATTTT. The chain recombines TRBV10-3 with TRBJ2-3; 13 bases agree with TRBD2. Trimming at V came to 10 bases and at J to 8 bases, leaving 6 bases not matched to a gene. The germline V gene encodes CDR1 ENHRY and CDR2 SYGVKD. The CDR3 length is 13 residues.

This clonotype has ten or more counts. The rearrangement links TRBV28 to TRBJ2-4, with 11 bases aligning to TRBD1. CDR1 and CDR2 from the germline V gene are MDHEN and SYDVKM. Germline trimming cut 6 bases from V and 0 bases from J; bases unmatched to any gene: 13. The CDR3 runs to 19 residues. Here the CDR3 DNA reads TGTGCCAGCAGCCTCTACGGGACAGGGGGGATACTAGCCAAAAACATTCAGTACTTC. Protein sequence: CASSLYGTGGILAKNIQYF.

The chain has TRBV5-5 and TRBJ1-1; D gene ambiguous. CDR3 size: 16 residues. V lost 4 bases to trimming and J lost 4 bases, with 20 bases between them. Per germline, CDR1 SGHKS and CDR2 YYEKEE (reference sequence). The CDR3 here is CASSPFQVLVSTEAFF. The CDR3, as DNA: TGTGCCAGCAGCCCGTTTCAAGTTTTAGTGTCCACTGAAGCTTTCTTT.

The chain combines TRBV4-1 with TRBJ2-7; D is uncertain. The V end was cut by 2 bases, the J end by 4 bases, with 12 bases between. The CDR3 spans 14 residues. Germline V gene lookup returns CDR1 MGHRA and CDR2 YSYEKL. CDR3 in DNA: TGCGCCAGCAGCCAACCCGGACGGTCATACGAGCAGTACTTC. Residues: CASSQPGRSYEQYF.

This clonotype was counted at least ten times. The chain carries TRBV24-1 and TRBJ2-6, with D hard to call. Germline V CDR1 and CDR2: KGHDR, SFDVKD. The CDR3 spans 15 residues. The V end was cut by 1 base, the J end by 2 bases, with 5 bases between. The CDR3 here is CATSDFQAGANVLTF. CDR3 bases: TGTGCCACCAGTGATTTCCAGGCTGGGGCCAACGTCCTGACTTTC.

The CDR3 nucleotides read TGCGCCAGCAGCTTGGCGTCGGGAGTTACCCAAGAGACCCAGTACTTC. Its protein is CASSLASGVTQETQYF. The chain recombines TRBV5-1 with TRBJ2-5; TRBD2 might be the D (6 bases). The germline V and J ends were trimmed by 0 bases and 1 base, with 13 bases remaining between them. The CDR3 extends over 16 amino acids. Germline-derived CDR1 and CDR2 are SGHRS and YFSETQ.

This clonotype was observed at least ten times. The chain is built from TRBV2 and TRBJ1-1; tentative D call: TRBD1 (5 bases). V was trimmed by 5 bases and J by 1 base, leaving 17 bases between them. The CDR3 length is 16 residues. Germline V lookup: CDR1 SNHLY, CDR2 FYNNEI. Written as DNA, the CDR3 is TGTGCCAGCAGTTCCCTCCAGGGATTGGGGAACACTGAAGCTTTCTTT. It translates to CASSSLQGLGNTEAFF. Full variable domain (remainder filled in from reference TRBV2 and TRBJ1-1): EPEVTQTPSHQVTQMGQEVILRCVPISNHLYFYWYRQILGQKVEFLVSFYNNEISEKSEIFDDQFSVERPDGSNFTLKIRSTKLEDSAMYFCASSSLQGLGNTEAFFGQGTRLTVV.

The V call is TRBV6-6, the J call TRBJ2-7; D is ambiguous. The V and J ends lost 4 bases and 2 bases respectively, with 12 bases between them. The germline gives CDR1 MNHNY, CDR2 SVGAGI (reference sequence). This CDR3 is 14 amino acids long. The DNA of the CDR3 is TGTGCCAGCAGTTGGCCCCCGGACCCCTACGAGCAGTACTTC. It is translated as CASSWPPDPYEQYF.

The V call is TRBV19, the J call TRBJ2-1; 10 bases line up with TRBD1. Germline V CDR1 and CDR2: LNHDA, SQIVND (reference sequence). This CDR3 has 16 residues. The junction had 8 bases not matched to a gene; V was cut back by 3 bases and J by 6 bases. The CDR3 DNA sequence: TGTGCCAGTAGTATCCTGGGGGACAGGGGCTCCAATGAGCAGTTCTTC. It yields the protein CASSILGDRGSNEQFF.

This clonotype was seen a handful of times. The chain couples TRBV2 to TRBJ2-3; D is undetermined. The V gene's germline CDR1 is SNHLY and CDR2 FYNNEI. The CDR3 has 11 residues. Trimming left V 7 bases short and J 4 bases short, with 6 bases between. This chain's CDR3 is CASTESDTQYF. In DNA form, the CDR3 reads TGTGCCAGCACCGAGTCAGATACGCAGTATTTT. Supplemented by reference TRBV2 and TRBJ2-3, the full variable domain reads EPEVTQTPSHQVTQMGQEVILRCVPISNHLYFYWYRQILGQKVEFLVSFYNNEISEKSEIFDDQFSVERPDGSNFTLKIRSTKLEDSAMYFCASTESDTQYFGPGTRLTVL.

The CDR3 sequence: CASSSSGGNEQFF. CDR3 nucleotides: TGTGCCAGCAGTTCCTCCGGGGGCAATGAGCAGTTCTTC. The chain couples TRBV6-5 to TRBJ2-1, with TRBD2 as a possible D gene (6 bases). V was shortened by 4 bases and J by 6 bases, with 10 bases between the two germline ends. CDR1 and CDR2 (germline): MNHEY, SVGAGI. This CDR3 has 13 residues.

This clonotype occurred many times. The gene calls are TRBV27 and TRBJ2-1; D is perhaps TRBD2 (5 bases). Trimming cost V 6 bases and J 0 bases, with 9 bases left between them. The CDR3 spans 14 residues. Germline CDR1 MNHEY, CDR2 SMNVEV (reference sequence). The CDR3 loop is CASSLASSYNEQFF. The CDR3 DNA reads as TGTGCCAGCAGCTTAGCGTCCTCCTACAATGAGCAGTTCTTC.

There are many counts of this clonotype. The chain uses TRBV2 and TRBJ2-1; TRBD2 matches at 7 bases. The V segment lost 7 bases and the J segment 6 bases; nucleotides outside the gene matches: 12. Germline values: CDR1 SNHLY, CDR2 FYNNEI. This CDR3 contains 15 residues. The DNA of the CDR3 is TGTGCCAGCATGTCTGAGGGAGGGCGGGGCAATGAGCAGTTCTTC. As protein: CASMSEGGRGNEQFF. Based on the CDR3 plus reference TRBV2 and TRBJ2-1, the full variable domain is EPEVTQTPSHQVTQMGQEVILRCVPISNHLYFYWYRQILGQKVEFLVSFYNNEISEKSEIFDDQFSVERPDGSNFTLKIRSTKLEDSAMYFCASMSEGGRGNEQFFGPGTRLTVL.

This clonotype has more than one count but fewer than ten. This sequence joins TRBV5-1 and TRBJ2-3; TRBD1 is a possible D gene (5 bases). CDR1 and CDR2 from the germline V gene are SGHRS and YFSETQ. The CDR3 contains 16 residues. Trimming left V 2 bases short and J 2 bases short, with 15 bases between. The CDR3 nucleotides read TGCGCCAGCAGCTTCTGGGGCGGATCGTCCACAGATACGCAGTATTTT. Residues: CASSFWGGSSTDTQYF.

Many counts were recorded for this clonotype. The chain joins TRBV24-1 to TRBJ2-2; D is ambiguous. Germline CDR1 KGHDR, CDR2 SFDVKD. The CDR3 consists of 13 residues. Trimming left V 4 bases short and J 4 bases short, with 6 bases between. The CDR3 spells CATSDLLTGELFF. The DNA of the CDR3 is TGTGCCACCAGTGACCTACTCACCGGGGAGCTGTTTTTT.

This clonotype was seen only a few times. The CDR3: CASSQRASEETQYF. In nucleotides, the CDR3 is TGTGCCAGCAGCCAAAGGGCTAGCGAAGAGACCCAGTACTTC. This chain uses TRBV3-1 with TRBJ2-5; tentative D call: TRBD2 (6 bases). Per germline, CDR1 LGHDT and CDR2 YNNKEL (reference sequence). This CDR3 is 14 amino acids long. With 2 bases removed from V and 3 bases from J, the gap between germline ends came to 10 bases.

The chain is built from TRBV5-1 and TRBJ2-1; D is ambiguous. V lost 2 bases and J 7 bases, leaving 7 bases between the germline ends. CDR3 length: 12 residues. The germline gives CDR1 SGHRS, CDR2 YFSETQ. The CDR3 here is CASSLFRNEQFF. For the CDR3, the DNA is TGCGCCAGCAGCTTATTCCGGAATGAGCAGTTCTTC.

The chain has TRBV2 and TRBJ1-1; D is ambiguous. The CDR3 is 11 residues long. The ends were cut back, 8 bases at V and 4 bases at J, with 8 bases in the middle. CDR1 and CDR2 from the germline V gene are SNHLY and FYNNEI. The chain's CDR3 is CASERSTEAFF. The CDR3 nucleotides read TGTGCCAGCGAGAGGTCCACTGAAGCTTTCTTT.

This clonotype was seen a few times. J is TRBJ1-5 and V is TRBV12-3 or TRBV12-4, with 7 bases fitting TRBD1. Germline trimming cut 5 bases from V and 2 bases from J; bases unmatched to any gene: 9. CDR3 size: 16 residues. CDR3 sequence: CASSHEGAGGNQPQHF. The CDR3 DNA reads TGTGCCAGCAGTCACGAGGGGGCAGGGGGCAATCAGCCCCAGCATTTT.

As concerns this clonotype: A much more abundant neighbour one base away suggests this may be a read error. This chain joins TRBV7-2 and TRBJ1-5; TRBD1 aligns across 7 bases. In germline, CDR1 is SGHTA, CDR2 FQGNSA. The length of the CDR3 is 14 residues. V trimming: 8 bases; J trimming: 3 bases; junction bases outside the gene matches: 7. The CDR3 loop is CASSPGGHNQPQHF. The DNA of the CDR3 is TGTGCCAGCTCTCCAGGGGGGCACAATCAGCCCCAGCATTTT.

V gene TRBV21-1 combines with J gene TRBJ2-6; the table's D call of TRBD1 was not tested on the DNA. TRBV21-1 is flagged as a pseudogene. CDR3 length: 19 amino acids. CDR3 loop: CASSKVTGCAISGANVLTF. DNA of the CDR3: TGTGCCAGCAGCAAAGTAACAGGCTGCGCGATATCTGGGGCCAACGTCCTGACTTTC.

This clonotype was counted only a few times. The CDR3 reads CASSIVLAGSYNEQFF. DNA of the CDR3: TGTGCCAGTAGTATAGTCCTAGCGGGGTCCTACAATGAGCAGTTCTTC. The chain uses TRBV19 and TRBJ2-1; 9 bases are a match to TRBD2. Germline V gives CDR1 LNHDA, CDR2 SQIVND (reference sequence). The CDR3 is 16 amino acids. V was pared by 1 base and J by 1 base, with 2 bases of the junction left unmatched. The complete variable domain, with remaining parts taken from reference TRBV19 and TRBJ2-1, reads DGGITQSPKYLFRKEGQNVTLSCEQNLNHDAMYWYRQDPGQGLRLIYYSQIVNDFQKGDIAEGYSVSREKKESFPLTVTSAQKNPTAFYLCASSIVLAGSYNEQFFGPGTRLTVL.

At least ten counts were recorded for this clonotype. The DNA of the CDR3 is TGTGCCAGCAGCTTTCTGACCACAGGGGGGGGCTCTCAGCCCCAGCATTTT. Protein sequence: CASSFLTTGGGSQPQHF. The chain combines TRBV7-2 with TRBJ1-5; 8 bases are shared with TRBD1. The ends lost 3 bases at V and 6 bases at J; junction bases unmatched: 13. The CDR3 totals 17 residues. Germline V gives CDR1 SGHTA, CDR2 FQGNSA. The whole variable domain, remainder taken from reference TRBV7-2 and TRBJ1-5, is GAGVSQSPSNKVTEKGKDVELRCDPISGHTALYWYRQSLGQGLEFLIYFQGNSAPDKSGLPSDRFSAERTGGSVSTLTIQRTQQEDSAVYLCASSFLTTGGGSQPQHFGDGTRLSIL.

This clonotype has just a few counts. The V call is TRBV10-3, the J call TRBJ2-7; 9 nucleotides line up with TRBD2. CDR3 length equals 15 residues. Germline CDR1 reads ENHRY; CDR2 reads SYGVKD. J gave up 3 bases and V 2 bases, and 5 bases lay outside the gene matches. CDR3 amino acids: CAISEGLAGYYEQYF. The CDR3 bases are TGTGCCATCAGTGAGGGTCTAGCGGGGTACTACGAGCAGTACTTC.

This clonotype was found many times. The chain joins TRBV7-9 to TRBJ1-2; a possible D gene is TRBD1 (6 bases). The CDR3 is made up of 13 amino acids. Germline CDR1 reads SEHNR; CDR2 reads FQNEAQ (reference sequence). Trimming shortened V by 5 bases and J by 2 bases, and 9 bases separated the two germline ends. CDR3 in amino acids: CASSLGQNYGYTF. The CDR3 DNA reads TGTGCCAGCAGCCTGGGACAAAACTATGGCTACACCTTC.

This clonotype occurred many times. The V call is TRBV2, the J call TRBJ1-1; 11 bases agree with TRBD1. The CDR3 covers 14 residues. Trimming took 5 bases from V and 11 from J; bases not matched to a gene: 10. Germline lookup yields CDR1 SNHLY and CDR2 FYNNEI. CDR3 sequence reads: CASSLDRGQMRAFF. The CDR3 nucleotides read TGTGCCAGCAGTTTGGACAGGGGGCAGATGAGGGCTTTCTTT.

The rearrangement joins TRBV7-3 to TRBJ1-5; D uncertain. The CDR3 loop spans 13 amino acids. The germline CDR1 and CDR2 sequences are SGHTA and FQGTGA. The V gene lost 6 bases and the J gene lost 5 bases, with 11 bases spanning the gap. The CDR3 region has the DNA TGTGCCAGCAGTGCAGACCGATATCAGCCCCAGCATTTT. Residues: CASSADRYQPQHF.